This TCR beta chain was profiled in a study of T cell responses to AZD1222 COVID-19 vaccine. The count of this clone is one. What it binds is unknown. Study-level results: Donors in the cohort were predominantly white British and more often female, and clonal diversity was possibly underestimated. CD4 TCRs covered the whole spike, strongest at regions 160-218 and 743-854. A reported finding is that nearly half of spike-specific TCRs target unmutated variant regions.

Pooled samples include second doses given at about 4 or 12 weeks. The data were produced by immunoSEQ multiplex PCR, yet TCRdb's version contains in-frame clones alone and is incomplete. Of around 140,000 clones listed, 91% were seen once; the top ten hold 1.5% to 2%. Germline assignment: CDR1 WNHNN and CDR2 SYGVQD (reference sequence). This CDR3 has 13 residues. Deletions cut 10 bases from V and 6 bases from J, with 15 bases between. The chain combines TRBV10-1 with TRBJ2-2, with TRBD1 as a possible D gene (7 bases). The receptor's source is an adult who received the AZD1222 COVID-19 vaccine. The sample in question was peripheral blood, obtained 28 days after the second AZD1222 dose. The CDR3 here is CATSGQRAGELFF. Written as DNA, the CDR3 is TGCGCCACCTCGGGACAGCGGGCCGGGGAGCTGTTTTTT.